One sample yielded the 4 T cell receptor beta chains listed below, sequenced in a study of cytomegalovirus exposure and HLA in healthy donors. PCR was performed using 60 Vbeta and 13 Jbeta primers. The method was immunoSEQ multiplex PCR; TCRdb's version includes in-frame clones alone and lacks a portion of them. The profile covers under 200,000 clones, with more than 65% appearing a single time and 1.5% to 2% taken by the ten largest. Source material: PBMCs. These receptors came from a woman aged 30 to 39 in good health and CMV-seronegative.

The chain recombines TRBV5-1 with TRBJ2-5; 7 bases agree with TRBD1. CDR1 and CDR2 (germline): SGHRS, YFSETQ. Trimming cost V 0 bases and J 1 base; bases outside gene matches: 12. The CDR3 extends over 18 amino acids. The CDR3 coding sequence is TGCGCCAGCAGCTTGGCTCCGAACAGGGGTAGTCTCCAAGAGACCCAGTACTTC. Encoded protein: CASSLAPNRGSLQETQYF.

The chain links TRBV19 to TRBJ2-5; D is perhaps TRBD2 (5 bases). This CDR3 is built from 14 residues. CDR1 and CDR2 from the germline V gene are LNHDA and SQIVND (reference sequence). With 4 bases removed from V and 3 bases from J, the gap between germline ends came to 12 bases. The CDR3 is CASSTRTGKETQYF. The CDR3 nucleotides read TGTGCCAGTAGTACCAGGACCGGGAAAGAGACCCAGTACTTC.

The rearrangement links TRBV27 to TRBJ2-7; 12 nucleotides agree with TRBD2. The CDR3 contains 13 residues. Trimming at V came to 5 bases and at J to 7 bases, leaving 3 bases not matched to a gene. Germline CDR1 MNHEY, CDR2 SMNVEV (reference sequence). The CDR3 protein is CASSQGLAGEQYF. Written as DNA, the CDR3 is TGTGCCAGCAGTCAAGGACTAGCGGGGGAGCAGTACTTC.

The rearrangement links TRBV11-2 to TRBJ2-7, with 11 bases matching TRBD1. Germline trimming cut 0 bases from V and 5 bases from J; bases unmatched to any gene: 9. Germline CDR1 and CDR2: SGHAT and FQNNGV. This CDR3 comprises 17 residues. CDR3 nucleotide sequence: TGTGCCAGCAGCTTAGATCGGACAGGGGGCGGTTACGACGAGCAGTACTTC. Its protein is CASSLDRTGGGYDEQYF.